Below, 9 T cell receptor beta chains from the same sample are listed, as sequenced in a study of CD4 T cells in relation to SARS-CoV-2 and coronaviruses. CD4+ T cells from unexposed donors were obtained before the COVID-19 pandemic (2011-2018). Sequencing used immunoSEQ multiplex PCR; TCRdb keeps in-frame clones, though not all of them. Among just under 65,000 clones listed, roughly 93% were seen once. The source material was naive CD4+ T cells from PBMCs. Subset noted: naive CD4+ T cells isolated by negative enrichment. These receptors were taken from a human donor in good health.

V gene TRBV27 combines with J gene TRBJ2-3, with TRBD2 matching over 11 bases. Germline V gives CDR1 MNHEY, CDR2 SMNVEV (reference sequence). V was pared by 5 bases and J by 0 bases, with 4 bases of the junction left unmatched. This CDR3 is built from 16 residues. The CDR3 spells CASSNRLAGSTDTQYF. In DNA form, the CDR3 reads TGTGCCAGCAGTAACCGACTAGCGGGGAGCACAGATACGCAGTATTTT.

This rearrangement joins TRBV30 to TRBJ2-5; D is ambiguous. Germline CDR1 is GTSNPN and CDR2 is SVGIG (reference sequence). The CDR3 totals 11 residues. Trimming removed 2 bases from V and 2 bases from J, with 3 bases in between. The CDR3 region has the DNA TGTGCCTGGAGTAATCAAGAGACCCAGTACTTC. Its protein is CAWSNQETQYF. Variable domain in full (rest from reference TRBV30 and TRBJ2-5): SQTIHQWPATLVQPVGSPLSLECTVEGTSNPNLYWYRQAAGRGLQLLFYSVGIGQISSEVPQNLSASRPQDRQFILSSKKLLLSDSGFYLCAWSNQETQYFGPGTRLLVL.

This sequence joins TRBV18 and TRBJ1-4, with a tentative D call TRBD1 (5 bases). This CDR3 spans 15 amino acids. Looked up from germline, CDR1 is KGHSH and CDR2 is LQKENI. Trimming left V 4 bases short and J 0 bases short, with 9 bases between. CDR3 in amino acids: CASSRTSSTNEKLFF. CDR3 DNA: TGTGCCAGCTCACGGACAAGTTCAACTAATGAAAAACTGTTTTTT. Variable domain in full (rest from reference TRBV18 and TRBJ1-4): NAGVMQNPRHLVRRRGQEARLRCSPMKGHSHVYWYRQLPEEGLKFMVYLQKENIIDESGMPKERFSAEFPKEGPSILRIQQVVRGDSAAYFCASSRTSSTNEKLFFGSGTQLSVL.

This chain joins TRBV2 and TRBJ2-7, with 7 bases lining up with TRBD1. CDR3 length equals 19 residues. Trimming cost V 1 base and J 4 bases; bases outside gene matches: 19. Per germline, CDR1 SNHLY and CDR2 FYNNEI. The CDR3 here is CASSEGLGVWDRKSYEQYF. CDR3 in DNA: TGTGCCAGCAGTGAAGGCCTTGGGGTGTGGGACAGAAAATCTTACGAGCAGTACTTC.

The J gene is TRBJ2-7, the V gene TRBV5-6, with D uncertain. The length of the CDR3 is 18 residues. The V end lost 1 base, the J end lost 2 bases, and 22 bases lay between the germline ends. From germline, CDR1 is SGHDT and CDR2 YYEEEE. CDR3 sequence: CASSLNWAWATETYEQYF. CDR3 coding DNA: TGTGCCAGCAGCTTGAATTGGGCGTGGGCAACTGAAACCTACGAGCAGTACTTC.

As concerns this clone: This CDR3 is also generated by other DNA sequences in the sample. This chain connects TRBV30 to TRBJ1-5; a possible D gene is TRBD1 (6 bases). Deletions cut 2 bases from V and 1 base from J, with 6 bases between. The CDR3 spans 13 residues. In germline, CDR1 is GTSNPN, CDR2 SVGIG (reference sequence). The CDR3 is CAWSQGSNQPQHF. Here the CDR3 DNA reads TGTGCCTGGAGTCAGGGGAGCAATCAGCCCCAGCATTTT.

The chain carries TRBV11-3 and TRBJ2-1, with D tentatively TRBD1 (5 bases). Germline values: CDR1 SGHNT, CDR2 YENEEA. The CDR3 totals 15 residues. The ends were cut back, 0 bases at V and 4 bases at J, with 10 bases in the middle. CDR3 nucleotides: TGTGCCAGCAGCTTAGATCATGCAGGGTACAATGAGCAGTTCTTC. Translated, it gives CASSLDHAGYNEQFF.

The chain combines TRBV2 with TRBJ1-5; 8 positions agree with TRBD1. V lost 9 bases, J lost 7 bases, and 8 bases stayed unmatched. This CDR3 has 13 amino acids. The germline CDR1 and CDR2 sequences are SNHLY and FYNNEI. The CDR3 reads CASNGQGAQPQHF. As DNA, the CDR3 is TGTGCCAGTAACGGGCAGGGGGCACAGCCCCAGCATTTT.

This clone has more than one count but fewer than ten. The rearrangement links TRBV5-4 to TRBJ2-1, with D possibly TRBD2 on 6 matching bases. The germline V gene has CDR1 SGHNT and CDR2 YYREEE (reference sequence). This CDR3 spans 16 amino acids. Trimming removed 4 bases at V and 4 bases at J, with 18 bases between. CDR3 in DNA: TGTGCCAGCAGCCCCCTGACTAGTTGGGGTTACAATGAGCAGTTCTTC. Protein product: CASSPLTSWGYNEQFF.